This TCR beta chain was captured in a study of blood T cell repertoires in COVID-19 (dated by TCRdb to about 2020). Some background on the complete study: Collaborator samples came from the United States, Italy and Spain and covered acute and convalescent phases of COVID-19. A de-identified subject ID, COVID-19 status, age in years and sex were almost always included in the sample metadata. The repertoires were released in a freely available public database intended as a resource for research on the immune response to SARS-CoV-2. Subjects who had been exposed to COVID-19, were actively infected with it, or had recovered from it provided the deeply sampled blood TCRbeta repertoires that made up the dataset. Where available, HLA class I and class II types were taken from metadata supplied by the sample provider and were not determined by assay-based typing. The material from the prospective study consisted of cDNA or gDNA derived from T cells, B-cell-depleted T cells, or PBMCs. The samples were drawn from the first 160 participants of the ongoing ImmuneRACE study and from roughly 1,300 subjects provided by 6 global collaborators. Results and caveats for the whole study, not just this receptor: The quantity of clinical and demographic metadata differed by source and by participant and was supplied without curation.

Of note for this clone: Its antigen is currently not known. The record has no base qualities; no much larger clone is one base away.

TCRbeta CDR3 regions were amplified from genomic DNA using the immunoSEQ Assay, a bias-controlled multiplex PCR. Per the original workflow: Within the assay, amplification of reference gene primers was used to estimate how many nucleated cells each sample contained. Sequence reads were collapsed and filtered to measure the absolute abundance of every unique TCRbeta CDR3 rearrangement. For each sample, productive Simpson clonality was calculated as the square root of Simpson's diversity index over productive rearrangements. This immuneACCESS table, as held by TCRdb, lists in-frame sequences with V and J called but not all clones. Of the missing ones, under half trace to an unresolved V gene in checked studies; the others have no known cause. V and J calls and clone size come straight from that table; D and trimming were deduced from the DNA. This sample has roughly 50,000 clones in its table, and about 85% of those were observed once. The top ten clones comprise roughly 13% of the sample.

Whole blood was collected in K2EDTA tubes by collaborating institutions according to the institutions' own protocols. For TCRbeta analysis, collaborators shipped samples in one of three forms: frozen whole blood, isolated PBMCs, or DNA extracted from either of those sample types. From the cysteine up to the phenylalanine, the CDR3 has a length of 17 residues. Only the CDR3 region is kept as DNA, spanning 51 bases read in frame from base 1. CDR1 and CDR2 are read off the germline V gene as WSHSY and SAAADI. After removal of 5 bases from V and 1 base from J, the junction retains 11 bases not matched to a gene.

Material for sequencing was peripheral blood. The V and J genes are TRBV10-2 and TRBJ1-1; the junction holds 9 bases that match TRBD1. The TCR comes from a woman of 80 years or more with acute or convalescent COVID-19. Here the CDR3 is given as CASSPQQGAYANTEAFF. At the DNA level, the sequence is TGCGCCAGCAGTCCCCAACAGGGGGCATATGCGAACACTGAAGCTTTCTTT.